This T cell receptor (beta chain) was recorded in a study of T-cell memory formation after mild COVID-19. On the study more broadly: Clusters were largely donor specific.

Amplification by 5'RACE using constant-segment primers produced TCR alpha and TCR beta cDNA libraries that carried sample barcodes and UMIs. Using its own MiXCR run on the 5' RACE reads, TCRdb lists one record per CDR3 protein. The table shows a few hundred thousand distinct CDR3 sequences, with approximately 10% occurring only once. Study results and caveats: A subset of responding clones appeared in pre-infection memory, suggesting cross-reactive memory joined. Clones that contracted from day 15 to 85 had balanced CD4/CD8; later expanders were CD4+ biased.

This clonotype was seen repeatedly, ten times or more. Its antigen is still unknown. The receptor was isolated from a young man who had mild COVID-19 (a few samples of this study predate the infection). Cell type and time point are not known. Sequencing used PBMCs or a T cell subset sorted from them (not recorded which).

The CDR3 region is CASSRYSLSSYNEQFF. Here the CDR3 DNA reads TGTGCCAGCAGCAGGTACAGTTTGAGCTCCTACAATGAGCAGTTCTTC. This rearrangement joins TRBV27 to TRBJ2-1; D is unclear. V dropped 6 bases and J dropped 0 bases, with 15 bases sitting between them. CDR3 length: 16 residues. In germline, CDR1 is MNHEY, CDR2 SMNVEV (reference sequence).